This entry features one TCR beta chain sequence. Its antigen target is currently unknown. No base-level quality is on record; no much larger clone is a single base apart. This sample is part of a study of T cell repertoires in cytomegalovirus infection (dated by TCRdb to the late 2010s). In the study overall: Peptide stimulations targeted recently identified HLA-C-restricted CMV epitopes, whose presentation resists viral immunomodulation, together with well-studied HLA-B-restricted epitopes. Because public TCR beta signatures pointed to carriage of CMV infection together with the matching HLA type, the HLA type of each donor mattered for the analysis.

Paper-wide results and their limitations: In both this cohort and an independent roughly 330-donor cohort, the cumulative frequency of public TCR beta family members distinguished carriers of CMV infection plus the relevant HLA type. In the ex vivo response, HLA-C-restricted CMV-specific TCR beta clonotypes were dominant, and in two of eight donors the single most frequent clonotype came from this HLA-C-restricted group.

Interpreted using the paper, the treatment or condition label stands for: in vitro stimulation with specific CMV peptide epitopes to enrich CMV-specific T cells. The cysteine opens and the phenylalanine closes a CDR3 of 16 amino acids. The kept DNA is CDR3 alone, 48 bases in frame from the first base. Taken from the germline V gene, the CDR1 and CDR2 loops are MGHRA and YSYEKL. Here V drops 0 bases and J drops 15 bases, and the junction holds 16 bases not matched to any gene. Sequencing used an Illumina HiSeq 1500. TCRdb's own reprocessing of the public reads used fastp at Q25 and MiXCR and kept productive beta chains. Duplicate CDR3 protein sequences are folded into a single record with the most common DNA and genes. Present in this sample are roughly 730,000 distinct CDR3 sequences, about 33% of which were seen just once. The ten largest account for roughly 18% of the sample.

Sample: cultured PBMCs, taken from culture after CMV antigen stimulation. The chain couples TRBV4-1 to TRBJ2-1; 8 central bases correspond to TRBD2. The TCR sequence derives from a human donor in good health (CMV status not recorded). Some clones in this sample may be carry-over from other donors' samples. The CDR3: CASSQDLISSGRIRFF. The DNA reads TGCGCCAGCAGCCAAGATTTAATTTCAAGCGGGAGAATTAGGTTCTTC.